This TCR beta chain was found in a study of shared clonotypes between healthy human individuals. Study-wide results and caveats: Sampling covered blood only; tissue repertoires likely differ.

As concerns this clone: Its antigen remains unidentified.

An even split of each subset's genomic DNA across several immunoSEQ plates was performed. Replicate PCRs for sorted subsets used about 200 ng DNA; this equaled around 29,000 T cell genomes. Some clones are missing from TCRdb's copy, which holds only in-frame ones; the method was immunoSEQ multiplex PCR. The table lists about 2.5 million clones, around 90% of them singletons. This sequence was found in a man between 18 and 29 years old in good health. Some clones in this sample may be carry-over from other donors' samples. Source material: naive CD4+ T cells from PBMCs. As for subset: CD45RA+ positively selected.

For the CDR3, the DNA is TGTGCCAGTACCTGGACAGAAAACTATGGCTACACCTTC. It is translated as CASTWTENYGYTF. J is TRBJ1-2 and V is TRBV19; maybe TRBD1 (6 bases). The V gene lost 7 bases and the J gene lost 2 bases, with 11 bases spanning the gap. This CDR3 region has 13 residues. CDR1 and CDR2 (germline): LNHDA, SQIVND (reference sequence).